The 20 T cell receptor beta chains below come from one sample, sequenced in a study of cytomegalovirus exposure and HLA in healthy donors (dated by TCRdb to the late 2010s). The library was prepared using the immunoSEQ multiplex PCR assay. A mixture of 60 forward primers for TCR Vbeta segments and 13 reverse primers for TCR Jbeta segments was used in the multiplex PCR. Drawn from immuneACCESS, this table holds only the in-frame rearrangements with V and J called that TCRdb kept. Clones are partly lost; checked studies trace under half to an unresolved V gene and leave the rest unexplained. For this sample the table gives 250,000 or so clones, of which approximately 91% were detected only once. About 1.8% of the sample rests with the top ten. The specimen was PBMCs. These receptors came from a girl aged 2 to 9 in good health and CMV-seronegative.

The rearrangement joins TRBV7-2 to TRBJ1-1; D is unclear. Trimming took off 1 base at V and 3 bases at J, with 15 bases between the two ends. CDR1 SGHTA and CDR2 FQGNSA come from the germline V gene. This CDR3 has 16 amino acids. CDR3 residues: CASSLGGGQIDTEAFF. CDR3 DNA: TGTGCCAGCAGCTTAGGGGGAGGGCAGATCGACACTGAAGCTTTCTTT.

This rearrangement joins TRBV7-9 to TRBJ2-7; 7 nucleotides align to TRBD2. The CDR3 is 18 amino acids. Germline values: CDR1 SEHNR, CDR2 FQNEAQ (reference sequence). J lost 0 bases, V lost 3 bases, and 14 bases had no gene match. The CDR3 nucleotides are TGTGCCAGCAGCTTCCGGGGCGGCGGGAGCGGGACCTCCTACGAGCAGTACTTC. It encodes CASSFRGGGSGTSYEQYF.

This chain links TRBV7-2 with TRBJ2-2, with TRBD2 matching over 8 bases. CDR1 is SGHTA, CDR2 FQGNSA, per germline. Trimming removed 1 base from V and 5 bases from J; junction bases left unmatched: 3. The CDR3 runs 15 residues. This chain's CDR3 is CASSLVGRGTGELFF. The CDR3 DNA follows: TGTGCCAGCAGCTTAGTCGGGAGGGGGACCGGGGAGCTGTTTTTT.

The V gene is TRBV27, the J gene TRBJ2-7; 12 nucleotides match TRBD2. The J segment lost 0 bases and the V segment lost 6 bases, leaving 0 bases of the junction unmatched. Germline-derived CDR1 and CDR2 are MNHEY and SMNVEV (reference sequence). CDR3 length: 14 amino acids. In DNA, the CDR3 is TGTGCCAGCAGACTAGCGGGGGGCTCCTACGAGCAGTACTTC. Translated: CASRLAGGSYEQYF.

J is TRBJ1-3 and V is TRBV30, with unresolved D. V lost 3 bases and J 3 bases, leaving 9 bases between the germline ends. The CDR3 extends over 13 amino acids. Germline V gene lookup returns CDR1 GTSNPN and CDR2 SVGIG (reference sequence). CDR3 sequence reads: CAWSRGIGNTIYF. The CDR3 bases are TGTGCCTGGAGCAGAGGGATTGGAAACACCATATATTTT.

The chain joins TRBV10-1 to TRBJ2-7; 7 bases agree with TRBD1. Germline CDR1 and CDR2: WNHNN and SYGVQD (reference sequence). This CDR3 spans 13 amino acids. The junction had 3 bases not matched to a gene; V was cut back by 0 bases and J by 7 bases. The CDR3 protein is CASSESTGWEQYF. In nucleotides, the CDR3 is TGCGCCAGCAGTGAGTCGACAGGGTGGGAGCAGTACTTC.

The rearrangement uses TRBV7-3 and TRBJ1-1; no clear D. V was shortened by 5 bases and J by 3 bases, with 13 bases between the two germline ends. Germline V gene data show CDR1 as SGHTA and CDR2 as FQGTGA. The CDR3 has 14 residues. In DNA form, the CDR3 reads TGTGCCAGCAGCCGTAAAGGCGGGGACACTGAAGCTTTCTTT. This encodes CASSRKGGDTEAFF.

This clone was picked up a small number of times. The genes are TRBV7-7 and TRBJ2-1; D is undetermined. This CDR3 has 13 amino acids. The ends were cut back, 2 bases at V and 7 bases at J, with 9 bases in the middle. Germline V gives CDR1 SSHAT, CDR2 FNYEAQ (reference sequence). The CDR3 coding sequence is TGTGCCAGCAGCTTAACCCCCGGGAATGAGCAGTTCTTC. Translating gives CASSLTPGNEQFF.

The chain carries TRBV19 and TRBJ1-1; no clear D. The germline V gene encodes CDR1 LNHDA and CDR2 SQIVND (reference sequence). CDR3 length equals 14 residues. The V end lost 7 bases, the J end lost 0 bases, and 12 bases lay between the germline ends. In nucleotides, the CDR3 is TGTGCCAGTACCCTAACAGCAATGAACACTGAAGCTTTCTTT. It encodes CASTLTAMNTEAFF.

The chain is built from TRBV2 and TRBJ2-7; 9 positions agree with TRBD1. The ends lost 6 bases at V and 1 base at J; junction bases unmatched: 4. This CDR3 region has 14 residues. CDR1 and CDR2 (germline): SNHLY, FYNNEI. The CDR3 DNA sequence: TGTGCCAGCAGGGCCGGGACAGGGTCCTACGAGCAGTACTTC. It translates to CASRAGTGSYEQYF. Full variable domain (remainder filled in from reference TRBV2 and TRBJ2-7): EPEVTQTPSHQVTQMGQEVILRCVPISNHLYFYWYRQILGQKVEFLVSFYNNEISEKSEIFDDQFSVERPDGSNFTLKIRSTKLEDSAMYFCASRAGTGSYEQYFGPGTRLTVT.

The chain has TRBV14 and TRBJ2-7, with 8 bases identical to TRBD2. CDR1 SGHDN and CDR2 FVKESK come from the germline V gene. Unmatched junction bases numbered 7, after V lost 0 bases and J lost 3 bases. The CDR3 length is 16 residues. The DNA for the CDR3 is TGTGCCAGCAGCCAAGAAACTTGGAGCGGGAGCTACGAGCAGTACTTC. This translates into CASSQETWSGSYEQYF.

V usage is TRBV7-9 and J usage is TRBJ1-1, with a possible D match to TRBD1 (5 bases). Germline loops: CDR1 SEHNR, CDR2 FQNEAQ (reference sequence). This CDR3 has 15 amino acids. Deletions cut 2 bases from V and 6 bases from J, with 16 bases between. CDR3 bases: TGTGCCAGCAGCTTATGGAGGGGCGCGAAGGCTGAAGCTTTCTTT. It encodes CASSLWRGAKAEAFF.

The chain links TRBV5-1 to TRBJ2-7; the D is unclear. CDR1 is SGHRS and CDR2 is YFSETQ in the germline V gene. With 1 base removed from V and 0 bases from J, the gap between germline ends came to 11 bases. CDR3 length equals 15 residues. The DNA of the CDR3 is TGCGCCAGCAGCTTGTCTCCCGACAACTCCTACGAGCAGTACTTC. It translates to CASSLSPDNSYEQYF.

This sequence joins TRBV28 and TRBJ1-5, with TRBD1 matching 12 bases. The J segment lost 5 bases and the V segment lost 4 bases, leaving 6 bases of the junction unmatched. The CDR3 is 16 residues long. CDR1 is MDHEN and CDR2 is SYDVKM in the germline V gene. The CDR3 DNA follows: TGTGCCAGCAGTTCCGCGGGACAGGGGGCCGATCAGCCCCAGCATTTT. Translation: CASSSAGQGADQPQHF.

This chain links TRBV6-6 with TRBJ2-1; 7 bases are shared with TRBD2. V was pared by 0 bases and J by 10 bases, with 12 bases of the junction left unmatched. The CDR3 extends over 16 amino acids. Germline lookup yields CDR1 MNHNY and CDR2 SVGAGI (reference sequence). CDR3 DNA sequence: TGTGCCAGCAGTTACTCGCAGTGGCTGGGGGAGGGGGAGCAGTTCTTC. Translated, it gives CASSYSQWLGEGEQFF.

The J gene is TRBJ2-7, the V gene TRBV5-6; D is unresolved. Trimming stripped 2 bases from V and 0 bases from J, with 9 bases between. Per germline, CDR1 SGHDT and CDR2 YYEEEE. The CDR3 loop spans 14 amino acids. The CDR3 nucleotides are TGTGCCAGCAGCTTTGTCGCGAGCTCCTACGAGCAGTACTTC. It yields the protein CASSFVASSYEQYF.

The J gene is TRBJ1-3, the V gene TRBV18, with D tentatively TRBD1 (5 bases). Germline CDR1 KGHSH, CDR2 LQKENI. The CDR3 contains 16 residues. Trimming cost V 3 bases and J 0 bases, with 12 bases left between them. The CDR3 DNA sequence: TGTGCCAGCTCACCCCTAGGGGAGGGCTCTGGAAACACCATATATTTT. Protein: CASSPLGEGSGNTIYF.

This clone was recorded once. V is TRBV9 and J is TRBJ2-1; the D gene is possibly TRBD2 (6 bases). Germline V CDR1 and CDR2: SGDLS, YYNGEE. Trimming removed 2 bases at V and 2 bases at J, with 8 bases between. The CDR3 is 14 residues long. CDR3 sequence: CASSVGGAYNEQFF. Written as DNA, the CDR3 is TGTGCCAGCAGCGTCGGCGGGGCCTACAATGAGCAGTTCTTC.

This rearrangement joins TRBV5-4 to TRBJ1-1, with 8 bases fitting TRBD1. The CDR3 length is 15 residues. J lost 0 bases, V lost 4 bases, and 5 bases had no gene match. In germline, CDR1 is SGHNT, CDR2 YYREEE (reference sequence). Here the CDR3 reads CASSPRTGLNTEAFF. DNA of the CDR3: TGTGCCAGCAGCCCGCGGACAGGGCTGAACACTGAAGCTTTCTTT.

This clone was counted a few times. CDR3 region: CSIGSETSYNEQFF. The CDR3 DNA is TGCAGCATAGGTAGCGAAACCTCCTACAATGAGCAGTTCTTC. J is TRBJ2-1 and V is TRBV29-1; tentatively, D is TRBD2 (5 bases). This CDR3 spans 14 amino acids. Germline CDR1 SQVTM, CDR2 ANQGSEA. With 8 bases removed from V and 0 bases from J, the gap between germline ends came to 14 bases.